This T cell receptor beta chain appears in the sequencing data of a study of T cells in Graves' hyperthyroidism and ophthalmopathy. Study information: Peripheral blood specimens were obtained at initial diagnosis, prior to any treatment.

Graves' hyperthyroidism was deemed stable given no ophthalmopathy progression within 18 months. Points from the study as a whole: Ophthalmopathy got predicted by the model a median around six months before its onset. Among thyroid clonotypes expanded above 0.001, most also appeared in blood.

This clonotype was seen ten or more times. What it recognizes is unknown. The V gene lost 1 base and the J gene lost 0 bases, with 10 bases spanning the gap. The germline gives CDR1 PRHDT, CDR2 FYEKMQ (reference sequence). This CDR3 region has 16 residues. Researchers amplified the TCR beta CDR3 regions from RNA transcripts. Researchers ran a first-round RT-PCR on the TCR CDR3 using the HTBI primer set. MiXCR was run by TCRdb on the multiplex PCR reads, yielding one entry per CDR3 protein. The sample carries approximately 330,000 distinct CDR3 sequences, 21% recorded once. The rearrangement joins TRBV13 to TRBJ2-1; maybe TRBD2 (5 bases). This clonotype was sampled from a woman aged 45-65 years with Graves' hyperthyroidism. Sequencing was performed on blood. For the CDR3, the DNA is TGTGCCAGCAGCTTAGCAGCGGAGAGCTCCTACAATGAGCAGTTCTTC. It translates to CASSLAAESSYNEQFF.